The 2 T cell receptor beta chains reported below all come from one sample, sequenced in a study of blood T cell repertoires in COVID-19. Sequencing used immunoSEQ multiplex PCR; TCRdb keeps in-frame clones, though not all of them. The sample records some 130,000 clones, approximately 78% being singletons. Sequenced: peripheral blood. These receptors were obtained from a man in his 60s who had recovered from COVID-19.

This chain connects TRBV11-2 to TRBJ2-5, with TRBD2 matching over 11 bases. CDR1 and CDR2 from the germline V gene are SGHAT and FQNNGV. The V segment lost 3 bases and the J segment 5 bases; nucleotides outside the gene matches: 8. The CDR3 is 16 residues long. Here the CDR3 DNA reads TGTGCCAGCAGCTTGCTAGCGGGGGGCTTCGAGGAGACCCAGTACTTC. The encoded protein is CASSLLAGGFEETQYF. Filled out from reference TRBV11-2 and TRBJ2-5, the complete variable domain reads EAGVAQSPRYKIIEKRQSVAFWCNPISGHATLYWYQQILGQGPKLLIQFQNNGVVDDSQLPKDRFSAERLKGVDSTLKIQPAKLEDSAVYLCASSLLAGGFEETQYFGPGTRLLVL.

CDR3 sequence: CASSLGGTSSFF. CDR3 coding DNA: TGTGCCAGCAGCTTAGGAGGGACTAGTTCTTTCTTC. The V gene is TRBV7-9, the J gene TRBJ2-1; TRBD2 aligns across 8 bases. This CDR3 spans 12 amino acids. Unmatched junction bases numbered 6, after V lost 1 base and J lost 16 bases. Looked up from germline, CDR1 is SEHNR and CDR2 is FQNEAQ (reference sequence).